This T cell receptor (beta chain) was sequenced for a study of CD8 T cells in Susac syndrome. Random hexamers served to reverse transcribe roughly 0.45 to 1 ug RNA. The authors amplified TCR beta CDR3 across 54 Vbeta and 13 Jbeta using immunoSEQ multiplex PCR. Via MiXCR, TCRdb re-called the immunoSEQ multiplex PCR reads, giving one row per CDR3 protein. In the table there are 200,000 or so distinct CDR3 sequences, 90% to 95% of which are singletons. The CDR3 contains 14 residues. V trimming: 3 bases; J trimming: 5 bases; junction bases outside the gene matches: 5. Germline assignment: CDR1 DFQATT and CDR2 SNEGSKA (reference sequence). Peripheral blood CD8+ and CD4+ T cells were profiled by TCR beta sequencing. The multiple sclerosis control cohort comprised treatment-naive individuals presenting with stable or active relapsing-remitting disease. FACS was used to enrich TEMRA cells, whereas the CD8+ and CD4+ T cells were obtained by negative isolation.

This chain joins TRBV20-1 and TRBJ2-2, with TRBD2 identical over 8 bases. The source is a human donor with multiple sclerosis. Sequenced: CD4+ T cells from PBMCs. This chain's CDR3 is CSARAAGATGELFF. CDR3 bases: TGCAGTGCTAGGGCAGCGGGAGCTACCGGGGAGCTGTTTTTT.